Given below is one T cell receptor (beta chain) in context. These data originate in a study of T cell responses to AZD1222 COVID-19 vaccine. Only in-frame clones appear in the TCRdb table, and some are missing; sequencing was by immunoSEQ multiplex PCR. In the table there are under 150,000 clones, about 90% of which are singletons. Here the sequenced sample was peripheral blood, taken on day 0 of AZD1222 vaccination. The receptor was derived from an adult in good health.

CDR3: CASRQTSGRQETQYF. CDR3 coding DNA: TGTGCCAGCAGACAGACTAGCGGGAGACAAGAGACCCAGTACTTC. V usage is TRBV7-9 and J usage is TRBJ2-5; TRBD2 matches at 12 bases. CDR1 is SEHNR and CDR2 is FQNEAQ in the germline V gene (reference sequence). Trimming at V came to 6 bases and at J to 2 bases, leaving 4 bases not matched to a gene. The CDR3 length is 15 residues.